The present TCR beta chain was sequenced within a study of T-cell reconstitution after alpha-beta-depleted transplantation in children. Study-wide points: Surviving recipient T cells and thymic progenitors accounted for the high day-60 TCRbeta diversity observed in some patients. Expanded clones from the graft, numbering several hundred, reportedly supplied alpha-beta T cells about two months after transplant. Diversity and T-cell counts at one year after transplant derived mostly from new T cells.

This clonotype appeared a single time. What it binds is not known. Germline V CDR1 and CDR2: MNHNS, SASEGT. V was pared by 10 bases and J by 7 bases, with 16 bases of the junction left unmatched. The CDR3 covers 15 residues. Molecular barcoding with unique molecular identifiers was used for the TCRbeta library. TCRdb itself ran the PCR reads through MiXCR, one entry per CDR3 protein. The sample lists approximately 980,000 distinct CDR3 sequences; roughly 29% were seen once. The chain has TRBV6-1 and TRBJ2-4; 7 nucleotides agree with TRBD1. This sequence was found in a boy younger than two who had a stem cell transplant for SCID, so the T cells may come from the graft donor. The sample in question was PBMCs, mostly from graft donor cells, obtained 360 days after TCRalphabeta/CD19-depleted stem cell transplant. CDR3 residues: CATLDMGTAGNIQYF. DNA for the CDR3: TGTGCCACCTTGGACATGGGGACAGCCGGCAACATTCAGTACTTC.